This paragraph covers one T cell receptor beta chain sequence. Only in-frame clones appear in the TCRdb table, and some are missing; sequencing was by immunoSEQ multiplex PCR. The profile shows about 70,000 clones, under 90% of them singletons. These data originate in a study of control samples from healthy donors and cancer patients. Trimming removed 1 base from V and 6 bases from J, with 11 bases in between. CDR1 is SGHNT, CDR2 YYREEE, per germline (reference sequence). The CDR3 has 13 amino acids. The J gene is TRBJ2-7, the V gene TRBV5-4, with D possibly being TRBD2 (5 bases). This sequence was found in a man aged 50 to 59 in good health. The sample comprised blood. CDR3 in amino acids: CASSLNGGGEQYF. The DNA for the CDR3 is TGTGCCAGCAGCTTGAATGGTGGAGGCGAGCAGTACTTC.